This T cell receptor (beta chain) was retrieved from a study of CD8+ T cells in alopecia areata. Turning to the study itself: Oral tofacitinib, 5 to 10 mg twice daily, was given in an open-label trial. The protocol delivered tofacitinib for 6 to 18 months, then withdrew it for 6 months. Study results and caveats: Scalp repertoires also include resident alphabeta T cells from normal skin.

Extracted from the samples, RNA was reverse transcribed into cDNA to serve as the sequencing template. Produced via immunoSEQ multiplex PCR; TCRdb's table is partial and in-frame only. The sample yields around 160,000 clones, around 87% seen once. Note on this clone: Its target is not known.

Germline lookup yields CDR1 WSHSY and CDR2 SAAADI. This CDR3 contains 13 residues. Between the trimmed V and J ends, which lost 5 bases and 4 bases, there was a span of 9 bases. This sample comprised CD8+ T cells sorted from blood, obtained at week 0. The rearrangement joins TRBV10-2 to TRBJ2-1; D perhaps matches TRBD2 (5 bases). The sequence derives from a human donor with alopecia areata. CDR3 in amino acids: CASSPGKYNEQFF. The CDR3, as DNA: TGCGCCAGCAGTCCCGGGAAGTACAATGAGCAGTTCTTC.